This T cell receptor (beta chain) stems from a study of blood T cell repertoires in COVID-19. Study-wide context: Material from acute and convalescent COVID-19 was sourced from the United States, Italy and Spain. T cells, B-cell-depleted T cells, or PBMCs provided the cDNA or gDNA that served as material.

CDR1 SGHVS and CDR2 FNYEAQ come from the germline V gene. The CDR3 is 14 residues long. V was trimmed by 2 bases and J by 1 base, leaving 7 bases between them. In the study's own analysis: By means of reference gene primer amplification, nucleated cell counts were estimated. Only in-frame clones appear in the TCRdb table, and some are missing; sequencing was by immunoSEQ multiplex PCR. Clonal size and the V and J genes are those of that table, whereas D and trimming came from the DNA. The repertoire has roughly 14,000 clones, around 88% of them found once; the top ten carry 15% to 20%. V and J are TRBV7-6 and TRBJ2-3; D gene uncertain. The sequence was obtained from a human donor in a cohort sampled during active COVID-19. Sequencing used peripheral blood. The CDR3 loop is CASSLLRGTDTQYF. The CDR3 region has the DNA TGTGCCAGCAGCTTATTGAGAGGCACAGATACGCAGTATTTT. The entire variable domain, with the rest obtained from reference TRBV7-6 and TRBJ2-3, is as follows: GAGVSQSPRYKVTKRGQDVALRCDPISGHVSLYWYRQALGQGPEFLTYFNYEAQQDKSGLPNDRFSAERPEGSISTLTIQRTEQRDSAMYRCASSLLRGTDTQYFGPGTRLTVL.